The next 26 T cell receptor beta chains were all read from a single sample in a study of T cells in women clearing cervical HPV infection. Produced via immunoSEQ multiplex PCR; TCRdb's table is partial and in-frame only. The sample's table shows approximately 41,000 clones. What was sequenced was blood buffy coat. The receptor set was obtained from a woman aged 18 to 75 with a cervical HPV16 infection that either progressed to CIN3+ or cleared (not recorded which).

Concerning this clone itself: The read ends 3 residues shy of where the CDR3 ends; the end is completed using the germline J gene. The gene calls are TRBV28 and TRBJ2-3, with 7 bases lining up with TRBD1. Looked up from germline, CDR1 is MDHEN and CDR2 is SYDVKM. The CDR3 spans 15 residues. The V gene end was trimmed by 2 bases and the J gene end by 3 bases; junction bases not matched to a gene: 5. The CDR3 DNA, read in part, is TGTGCCAGCAGTTTAACAGGGGATGGAACAGATACG. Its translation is CASSLTGDGTDT. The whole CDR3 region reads CASSLTGDGTDTQYF.

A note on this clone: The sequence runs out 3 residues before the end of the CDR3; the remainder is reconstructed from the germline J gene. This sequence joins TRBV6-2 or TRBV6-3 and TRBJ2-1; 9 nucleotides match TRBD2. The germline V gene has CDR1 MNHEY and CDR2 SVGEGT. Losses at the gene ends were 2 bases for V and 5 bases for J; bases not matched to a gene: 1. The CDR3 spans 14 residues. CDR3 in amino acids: CASSYASGDNEQFF. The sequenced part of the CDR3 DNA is TGTGCCAGCAGTTACGCTAGCGGGGACAATGAG.

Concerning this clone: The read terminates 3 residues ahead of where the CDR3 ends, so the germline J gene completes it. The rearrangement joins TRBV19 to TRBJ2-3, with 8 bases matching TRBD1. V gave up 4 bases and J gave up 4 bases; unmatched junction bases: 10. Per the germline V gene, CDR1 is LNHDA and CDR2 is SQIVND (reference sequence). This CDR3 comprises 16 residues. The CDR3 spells CASSTPRTGFSDTQYF. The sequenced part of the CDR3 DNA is TGTGCCAGTAGTACTCCTCGGACAGGGTTTTCAGATACG.

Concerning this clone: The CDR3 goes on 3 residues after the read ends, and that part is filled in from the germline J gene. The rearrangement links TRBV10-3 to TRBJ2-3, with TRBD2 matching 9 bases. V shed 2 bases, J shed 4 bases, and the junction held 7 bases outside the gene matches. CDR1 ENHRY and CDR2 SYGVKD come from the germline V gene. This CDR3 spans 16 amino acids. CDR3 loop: CAISEASGISSDTQYF. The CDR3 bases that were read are TGTGCCATCAGTGAGGCTAGCGGGATATCTTCAGATACG.

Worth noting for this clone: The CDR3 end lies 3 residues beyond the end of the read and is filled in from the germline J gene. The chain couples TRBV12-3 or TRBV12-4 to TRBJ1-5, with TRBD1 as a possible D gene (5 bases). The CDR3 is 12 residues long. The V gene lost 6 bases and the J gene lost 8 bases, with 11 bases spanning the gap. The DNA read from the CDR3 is TGTGCCAGCAGCCTTGGGGGGGAGCCC. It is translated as CASSLGGEP. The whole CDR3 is CASSLGGEPQHF.

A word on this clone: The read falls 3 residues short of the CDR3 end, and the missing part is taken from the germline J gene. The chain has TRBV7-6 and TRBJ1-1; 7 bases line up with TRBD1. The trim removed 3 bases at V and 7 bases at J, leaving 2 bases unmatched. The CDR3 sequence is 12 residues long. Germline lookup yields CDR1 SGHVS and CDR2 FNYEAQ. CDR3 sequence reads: CASSLTGLEAFF. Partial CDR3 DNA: TGTGCCAGCAGCTTGACAGGGCTTGAA.

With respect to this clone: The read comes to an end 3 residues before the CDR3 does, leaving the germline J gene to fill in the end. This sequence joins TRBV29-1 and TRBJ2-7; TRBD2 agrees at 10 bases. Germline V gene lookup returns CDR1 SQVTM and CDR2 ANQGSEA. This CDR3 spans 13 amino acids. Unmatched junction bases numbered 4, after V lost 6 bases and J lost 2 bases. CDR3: CSVGTSVTYEQYF. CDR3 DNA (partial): TGCAGCGTGGGGACTAGCGTAACCTACGAG.

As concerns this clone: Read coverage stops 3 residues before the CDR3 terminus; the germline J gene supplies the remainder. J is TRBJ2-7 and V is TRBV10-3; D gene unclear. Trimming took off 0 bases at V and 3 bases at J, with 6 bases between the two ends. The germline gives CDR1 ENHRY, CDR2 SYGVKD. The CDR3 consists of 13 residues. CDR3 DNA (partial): TGTGCCATCAGTGAGTCTGCGCGCTACGAG. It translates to CAISESARYE. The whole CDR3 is CAISESARYEQYF.

The DNA read from the CDR3 is TGTGCCATCAGTGAGTCCTTGACAGGGAGGGGCGAG. It yields the protein CAISESLTGRGE. In full, the CDR3 reads CAISESLTGRGEQYF. The chain uses TRBV10-3 and TRBJ2-7; D possibly uses TRBD1 or TRBD2 (7 bases each). The CDR3 goes on 3 residues after the read ends, and that part is filled in from the germline J gene. Germline lookup yields CDR1 ENHRY and CDR2 SYGVKD. The length of the CDR3 is 15 residues. V lost 0 bases to trimming and J lost 6 bases, with 15 bases between them.

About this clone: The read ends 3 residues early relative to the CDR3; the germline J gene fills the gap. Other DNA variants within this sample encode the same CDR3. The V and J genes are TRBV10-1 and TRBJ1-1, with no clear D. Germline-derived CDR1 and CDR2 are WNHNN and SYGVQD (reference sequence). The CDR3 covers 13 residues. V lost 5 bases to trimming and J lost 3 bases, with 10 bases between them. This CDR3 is CASSQQDYTEAFF. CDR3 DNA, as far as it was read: TGCGCCAGCAGTCAGCAGGATTACACTGAA.

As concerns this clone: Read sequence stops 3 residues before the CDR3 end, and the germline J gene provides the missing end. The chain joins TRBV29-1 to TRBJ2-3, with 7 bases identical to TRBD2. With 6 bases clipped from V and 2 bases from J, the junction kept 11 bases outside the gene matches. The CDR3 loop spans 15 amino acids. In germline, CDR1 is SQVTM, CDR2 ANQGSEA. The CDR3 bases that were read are TGCAGCGTCGCGACTAGCTTTCTCGCCACAGATACG. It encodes CSVATSFLATDT. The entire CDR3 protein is CSVATSFLATDTQYF.

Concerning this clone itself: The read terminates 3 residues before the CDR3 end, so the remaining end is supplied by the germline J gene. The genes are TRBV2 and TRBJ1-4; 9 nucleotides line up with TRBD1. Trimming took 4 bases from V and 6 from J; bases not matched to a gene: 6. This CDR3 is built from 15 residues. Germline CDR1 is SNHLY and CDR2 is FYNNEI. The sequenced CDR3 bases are TGTGCCAGCAGTGTTCAGGGACAGGGTTATGAAAAA. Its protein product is CASSVQGQGYEK. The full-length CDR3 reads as CASSVQGQGYEKLFF.

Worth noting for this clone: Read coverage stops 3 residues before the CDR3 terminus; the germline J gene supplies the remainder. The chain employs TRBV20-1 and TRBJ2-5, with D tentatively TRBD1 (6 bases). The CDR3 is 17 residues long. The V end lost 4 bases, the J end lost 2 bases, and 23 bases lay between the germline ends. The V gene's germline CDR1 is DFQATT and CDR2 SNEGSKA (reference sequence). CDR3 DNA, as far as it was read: TGCAGTGCTACCCCAGGGGTCAGTGCAATACCTCAAGAGACC. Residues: CSATPGVSAIPQET. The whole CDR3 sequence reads CSATPGVSAIPQETQYF.

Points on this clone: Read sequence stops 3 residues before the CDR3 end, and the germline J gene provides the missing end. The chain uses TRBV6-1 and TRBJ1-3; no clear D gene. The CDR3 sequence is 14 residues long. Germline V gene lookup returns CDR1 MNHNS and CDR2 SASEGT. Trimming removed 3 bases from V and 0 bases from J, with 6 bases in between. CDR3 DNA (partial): TGTGCCAGCAGTGAGAATAGCTCTGGAAACACC. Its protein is CASSENSSGNT. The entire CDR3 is CASSENSSGNTIYF.

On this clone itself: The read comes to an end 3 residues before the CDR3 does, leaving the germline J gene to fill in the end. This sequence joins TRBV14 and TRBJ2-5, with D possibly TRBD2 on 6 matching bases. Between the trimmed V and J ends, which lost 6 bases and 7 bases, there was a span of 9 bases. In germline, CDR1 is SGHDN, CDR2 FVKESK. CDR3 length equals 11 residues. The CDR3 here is CASSLEGTQYF. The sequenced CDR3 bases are TGTGCCAGCAGTCTGGAGGGGACC. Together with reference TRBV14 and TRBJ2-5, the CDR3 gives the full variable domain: EAGVTQFPSHSVIEKGQTVTLRCDPISGHDNLYWYRRVMGKEIKFLLHFVKESKQDESGMPNNRFLAERTGGTYSTLKVQPAELEDSGVYFCASSLEGTQYFGPGTRLLVL.

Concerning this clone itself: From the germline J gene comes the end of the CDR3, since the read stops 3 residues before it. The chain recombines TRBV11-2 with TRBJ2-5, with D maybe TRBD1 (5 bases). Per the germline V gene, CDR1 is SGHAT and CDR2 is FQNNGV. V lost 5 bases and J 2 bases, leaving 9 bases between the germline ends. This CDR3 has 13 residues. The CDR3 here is CASSPGLQETQYF. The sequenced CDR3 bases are TGTGCCAGCAGCCCAGGGTTACAAGAGACC. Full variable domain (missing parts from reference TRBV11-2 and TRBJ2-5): EAGVAQSPRYKIIEKRQSVAFWCNPISGHATLYWYQQILGQGPKLLIQFQNNGVVDDSQLPKDRFSAERLKGVDSTLKIQPAKLEDSAVYLCASSPGLQETQYFGPGTRLLVL.

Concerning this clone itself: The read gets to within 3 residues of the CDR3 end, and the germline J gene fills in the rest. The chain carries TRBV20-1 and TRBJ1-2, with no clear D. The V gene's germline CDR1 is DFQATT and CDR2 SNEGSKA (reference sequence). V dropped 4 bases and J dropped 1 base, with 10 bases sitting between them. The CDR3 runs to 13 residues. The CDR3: CSANPVSNYGYTF. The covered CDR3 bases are TGCAGTGCTAACCCCGTTAGTAACTATGGC.

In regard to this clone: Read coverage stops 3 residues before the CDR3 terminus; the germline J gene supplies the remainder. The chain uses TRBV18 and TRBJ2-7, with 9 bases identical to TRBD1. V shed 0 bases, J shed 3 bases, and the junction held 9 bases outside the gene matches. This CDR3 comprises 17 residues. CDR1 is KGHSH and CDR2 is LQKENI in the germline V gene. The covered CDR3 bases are TGTGCCAGCTCACCACCGTTGGGGACAGGGACCGGCTACGAG. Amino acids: CASSPPLGTGTGYE. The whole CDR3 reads CASSPPLGTGTGYEQYF.

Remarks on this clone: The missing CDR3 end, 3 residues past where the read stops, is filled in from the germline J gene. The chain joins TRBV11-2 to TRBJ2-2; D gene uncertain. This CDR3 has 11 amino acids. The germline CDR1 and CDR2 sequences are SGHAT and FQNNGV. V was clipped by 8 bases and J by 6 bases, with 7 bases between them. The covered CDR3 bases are TGTGCCAGCCAATACTCCGGGGAG. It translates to CASQYSGE. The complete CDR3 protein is CASQYSGELFF.

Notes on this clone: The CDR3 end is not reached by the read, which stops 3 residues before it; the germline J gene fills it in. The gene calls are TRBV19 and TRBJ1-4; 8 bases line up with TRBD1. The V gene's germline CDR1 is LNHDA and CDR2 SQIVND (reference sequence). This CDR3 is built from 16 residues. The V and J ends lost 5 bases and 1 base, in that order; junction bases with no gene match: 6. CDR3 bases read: TGTGCCAGTAGTGAGGACAGGGATGAAACTAATGAAAAA. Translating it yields CASSEDRDETNEK. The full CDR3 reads CASSEDRDETNEKLFF.

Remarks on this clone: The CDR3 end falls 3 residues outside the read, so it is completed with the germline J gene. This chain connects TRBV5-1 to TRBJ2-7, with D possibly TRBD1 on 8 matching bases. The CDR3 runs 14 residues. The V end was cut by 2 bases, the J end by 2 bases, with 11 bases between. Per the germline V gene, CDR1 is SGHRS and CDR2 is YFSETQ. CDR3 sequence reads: CASSLAGQAYEQYF. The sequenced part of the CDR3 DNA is TGCGCCAGCAGCTTAGCGGGACAGGCCTACGAG.

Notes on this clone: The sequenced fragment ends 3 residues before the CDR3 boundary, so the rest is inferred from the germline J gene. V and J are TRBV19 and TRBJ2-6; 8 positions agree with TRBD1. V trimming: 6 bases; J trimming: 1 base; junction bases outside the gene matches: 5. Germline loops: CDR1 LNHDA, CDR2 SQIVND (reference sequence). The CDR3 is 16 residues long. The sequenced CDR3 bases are TGTGCCAGTAGGGACAGGGTGGGGTCTGGGGCCAACGTC. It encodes CASRDRVGSGANV. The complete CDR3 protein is CASRDRVGSGANVLTF. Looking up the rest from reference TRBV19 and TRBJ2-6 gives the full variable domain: DGGITQSPKYLFRKEGQNVTLSCEQNLNHDAMYWYRQDPGQGLRLIYYSQIVNDFQKGDIAEGYSVSREKKESFPLTVTSAQKNPTAFYLCASRDRVGSGANVLTFGAGSRLTVL.

The CDR3 DNA, read in part, is TGTGCCAGCAGCTACCGTCCAGGGGGGAGGGCTGAA. This gives the protein CASSYRPGGRAE. The full CDR3 protein is CASSYRPGGRAEAFF. V is TRBV14 and J is TRBJ1-1; 7 bases fit TRBD1. The read ends 3 residues before the CDR3 terminus; that terminus is restored from the germline J gene. CDR3 size: 15 residues. The V gene's germline CDR1 is SGHDN and CDR2 FVKESK. V shed 5 bases and J 6 bases; nucleotides not matched to a gene: 12.

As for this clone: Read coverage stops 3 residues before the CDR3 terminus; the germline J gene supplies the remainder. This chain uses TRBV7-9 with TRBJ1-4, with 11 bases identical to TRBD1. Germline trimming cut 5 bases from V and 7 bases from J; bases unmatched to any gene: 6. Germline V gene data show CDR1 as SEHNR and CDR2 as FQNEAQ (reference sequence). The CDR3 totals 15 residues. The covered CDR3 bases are TGTGCCAGCAGCACAACCGGGACAGGGGGTGAAAAA. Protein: CASSTTGTGGEK. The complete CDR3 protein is CASSTTGTGGEKLFF. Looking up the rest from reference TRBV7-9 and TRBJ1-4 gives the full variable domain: DTGVSQNPRHKITKRGQNVTFRCDPISEHNRLYWYRQTLGQGPEFLTYFQNEAQLEKSRLLSDRFSAERPKGSFSTLEIQRTEQGDSAMYLCASSTTGTGGEKLFFGSGTQLSVL.

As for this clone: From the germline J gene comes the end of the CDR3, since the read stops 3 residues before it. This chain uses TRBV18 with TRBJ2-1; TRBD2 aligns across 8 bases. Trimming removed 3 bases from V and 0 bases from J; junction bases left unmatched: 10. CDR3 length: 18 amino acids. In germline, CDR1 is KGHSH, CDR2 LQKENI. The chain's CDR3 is CASSPEFLSGSSYNEQFF. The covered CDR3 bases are TGTGCCAGCTCACCCGAATTCTTAAGCGGGAGCTCCTACAATGAG.

CDR3 in amino acids: CASSLQGAGIYEQYF. CDR3 DNA (partial): TGTGCCAGCAGCCTACAGGGGGCTGGAATCTACGAG. The V call is TRBV7-2, the J call TRBJ2-7; 9 bases map to TRBD1. The read finishes 3 residues shy of the CDR3 end, and the germline J gene is used to complete it. The CDR3 consists of 15 residues. V shed 5 bases, J shed 3 bases, and the junction held 8 bases outside the gene matches. CDR1 and CDR2 (germline): SGHTA, FQGNSA.